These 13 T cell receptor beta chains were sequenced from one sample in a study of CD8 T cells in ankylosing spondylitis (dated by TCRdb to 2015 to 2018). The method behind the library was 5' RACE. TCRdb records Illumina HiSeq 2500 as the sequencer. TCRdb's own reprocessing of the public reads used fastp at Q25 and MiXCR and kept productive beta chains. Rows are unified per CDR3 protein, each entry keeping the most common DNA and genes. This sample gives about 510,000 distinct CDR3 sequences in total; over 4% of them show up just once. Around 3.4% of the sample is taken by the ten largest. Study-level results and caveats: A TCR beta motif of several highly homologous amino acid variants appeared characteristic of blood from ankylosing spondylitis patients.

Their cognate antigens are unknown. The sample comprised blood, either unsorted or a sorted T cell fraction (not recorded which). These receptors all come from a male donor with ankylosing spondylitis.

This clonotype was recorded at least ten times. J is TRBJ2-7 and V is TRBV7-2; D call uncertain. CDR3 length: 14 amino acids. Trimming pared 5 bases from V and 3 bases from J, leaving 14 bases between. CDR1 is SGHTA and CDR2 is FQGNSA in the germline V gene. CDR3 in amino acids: CASSQTLWNYEQYF. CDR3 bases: TGTGCCAGCAGCCAGACCCTATGGAACTACGAGCAGTACTTC.

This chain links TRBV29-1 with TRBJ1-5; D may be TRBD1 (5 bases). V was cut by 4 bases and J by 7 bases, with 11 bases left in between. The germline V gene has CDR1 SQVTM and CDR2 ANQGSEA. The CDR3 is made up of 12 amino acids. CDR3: CSVAGWNQPQHF. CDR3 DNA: TGCAGCGTTGCAGGGTGGAACCAGCCCCAGCATTTT.

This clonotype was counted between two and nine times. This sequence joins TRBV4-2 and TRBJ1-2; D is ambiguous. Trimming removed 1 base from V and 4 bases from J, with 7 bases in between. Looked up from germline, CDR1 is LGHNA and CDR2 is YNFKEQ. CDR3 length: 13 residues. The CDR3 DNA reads TGTGCCAGCAGCCAAGGGCGCACCTATGGCTACACCTTC. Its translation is CASSQGRTYGYTF.

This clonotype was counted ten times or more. In nucleotides, the CDR3 is TGTGCCAGCAGCTTAGCTGGGTTCTATGGCTACACCTTC. Encoded protein: CASSLAGFYGYTF. J is TRBJ1-2 and V is TRBV7-9, with D uncertain. The CDR3 consists of 13 residues. Germline V gives CDR1 SEHNR, CDR2 FQNEAQ (reference sequence). The V and J ends lost 0 bases and 4 bases respectively, with 6 bases between them.

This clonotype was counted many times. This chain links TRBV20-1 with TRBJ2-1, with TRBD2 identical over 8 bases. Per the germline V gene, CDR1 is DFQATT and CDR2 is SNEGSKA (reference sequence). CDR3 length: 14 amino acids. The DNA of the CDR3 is TGCAGCGGGAGCGGGAGTATCTCCTACAATGAGCAGTTCTTC. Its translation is CSGSGSISYNEQFF.

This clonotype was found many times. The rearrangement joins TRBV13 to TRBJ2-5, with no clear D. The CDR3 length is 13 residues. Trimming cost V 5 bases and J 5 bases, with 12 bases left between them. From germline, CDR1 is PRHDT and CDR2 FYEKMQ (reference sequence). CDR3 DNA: TGTGCCAGCAGCCCCGGGCCAACGGAGACCCAGTACTTC. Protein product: CASSPGPTETQYF.

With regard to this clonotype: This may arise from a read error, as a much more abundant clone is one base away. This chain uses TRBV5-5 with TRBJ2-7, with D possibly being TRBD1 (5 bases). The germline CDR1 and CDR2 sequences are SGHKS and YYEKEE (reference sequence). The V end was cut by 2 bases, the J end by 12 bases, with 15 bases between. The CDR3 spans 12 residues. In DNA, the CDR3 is TGTGCCAGCAGCTTTTCCCGGGTGGGGCTGTACTTC. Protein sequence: CASSFSRVGLYF.

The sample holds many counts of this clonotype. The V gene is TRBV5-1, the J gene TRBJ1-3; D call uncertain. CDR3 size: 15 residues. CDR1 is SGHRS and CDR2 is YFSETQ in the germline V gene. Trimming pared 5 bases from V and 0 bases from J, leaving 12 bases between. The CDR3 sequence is CASRLGWGSGNTIYF. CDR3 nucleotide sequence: TGCGCCAGCAGACTGGGCTGGGGCTCTGGAAACACCATATATTTT.

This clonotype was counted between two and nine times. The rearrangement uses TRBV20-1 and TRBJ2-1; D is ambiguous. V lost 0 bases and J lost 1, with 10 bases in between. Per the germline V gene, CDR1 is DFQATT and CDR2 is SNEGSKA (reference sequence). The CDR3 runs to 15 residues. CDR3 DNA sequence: TGCAGTGCTAGAGATCTAGGCAGATCCTACAATGAGCAGTTCTTC. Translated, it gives CSARDLGRSYNEQFF.

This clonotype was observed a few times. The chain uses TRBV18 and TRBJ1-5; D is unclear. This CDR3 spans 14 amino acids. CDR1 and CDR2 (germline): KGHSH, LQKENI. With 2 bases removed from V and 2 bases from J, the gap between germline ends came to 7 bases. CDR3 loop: CASSPSYRNQPQHF. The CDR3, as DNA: TGTGCCAGCTCACCATCCTATCGCAATCAGCCCCAGCATTTT. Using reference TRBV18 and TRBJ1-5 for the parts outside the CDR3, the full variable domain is NAGVMQNPRHLVRRRGQEARLRCSPMKGHSHVYWYRQLPEEGLKFMVYLQKENIIDESGMPKERFSAEFPKEGPSILRIQQVVRGDSAAYFCASSPSYRNQPQHFGDGTRLSIL.

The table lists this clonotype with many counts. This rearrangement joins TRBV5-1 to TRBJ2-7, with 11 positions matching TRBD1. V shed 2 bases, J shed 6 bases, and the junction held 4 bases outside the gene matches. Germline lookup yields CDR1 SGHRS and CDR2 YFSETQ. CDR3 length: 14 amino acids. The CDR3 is CASSFPGQGVEQYF. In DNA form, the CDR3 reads TGCGCCAGCAGCTTTCCGGGACAGGGGGTCGAGCAGTACTTC.

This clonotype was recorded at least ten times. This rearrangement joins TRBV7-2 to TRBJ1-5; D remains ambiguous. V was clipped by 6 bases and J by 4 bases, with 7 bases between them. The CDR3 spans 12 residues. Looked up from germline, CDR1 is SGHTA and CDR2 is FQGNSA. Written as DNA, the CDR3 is TGTGCCAGCAGGACCGGGAATCAGCCCCAGCATTTT. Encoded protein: CASRTGNQPQHF.

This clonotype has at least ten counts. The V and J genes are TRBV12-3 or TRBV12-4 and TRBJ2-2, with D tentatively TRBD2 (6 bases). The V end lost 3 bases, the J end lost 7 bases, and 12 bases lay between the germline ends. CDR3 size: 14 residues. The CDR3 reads CASSFSGYGGELFF. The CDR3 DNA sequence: TGTGCCAGCAGTTTCAGCGGGTATGGCGGGGAGCTGTTTTTT.